This TCR beta chain derives from a study of technical replicates of blood from several donors. There are 13 residues in the CDR3. Per germline, CDR1 MNHEY and CDR2 SMNVEV (reference sequence). Deletions cut 7 bases from V and 2 bases from J, with 11 bases between. Clones were read by immunoSEQ multiplex PCR, and TCRdb kept only the in-frame ones, dropping some. The sample lists about 80,000 clones, 85% to 95% occurring once. This clonotype was obtained from a human donor in good health. Sequences were obtained from T cells isolated from PBMCs. The chain links TRBV27 to TRBJ1-1, with D uncertain. CDR3 region: CASIGVINTEAFF. The CDR3 nucleotides are TGTGCCAGCATCGGGGTCATAAACACTGAAGCTTTCTTT.